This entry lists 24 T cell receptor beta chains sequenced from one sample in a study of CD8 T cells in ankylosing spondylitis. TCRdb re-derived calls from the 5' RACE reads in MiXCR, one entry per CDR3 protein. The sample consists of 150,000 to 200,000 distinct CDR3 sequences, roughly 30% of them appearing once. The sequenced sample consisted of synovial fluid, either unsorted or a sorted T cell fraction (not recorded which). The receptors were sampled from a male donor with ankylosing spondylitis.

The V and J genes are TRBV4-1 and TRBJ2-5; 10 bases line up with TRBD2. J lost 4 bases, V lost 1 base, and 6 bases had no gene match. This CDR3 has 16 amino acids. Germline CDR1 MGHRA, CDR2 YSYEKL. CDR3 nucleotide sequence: TGCGCCAGCAGCCAAGGGAGGCTAGCGGGAGCAGAGACCCAGTACTTC. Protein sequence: CASSQGRLAGAETQYF.

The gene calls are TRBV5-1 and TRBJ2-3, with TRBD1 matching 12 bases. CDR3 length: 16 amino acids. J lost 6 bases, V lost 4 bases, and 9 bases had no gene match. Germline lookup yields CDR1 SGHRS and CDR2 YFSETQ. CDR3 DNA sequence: TGCGCCAGCAGCACAGGGGGACAGGGGGCAGGTGATACGCAGTATTTT. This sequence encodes CASSTGGQGAGDTQYF.

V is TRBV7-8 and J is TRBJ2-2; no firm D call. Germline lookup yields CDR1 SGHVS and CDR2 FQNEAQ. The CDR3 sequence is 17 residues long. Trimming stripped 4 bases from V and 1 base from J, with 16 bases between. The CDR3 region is CASSSAQGYLNTGELFF. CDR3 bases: TGTGCCAGCAGCTCCGCCCAAGGGTATTTGAACACCGGGGAGCTGTTTTTT.

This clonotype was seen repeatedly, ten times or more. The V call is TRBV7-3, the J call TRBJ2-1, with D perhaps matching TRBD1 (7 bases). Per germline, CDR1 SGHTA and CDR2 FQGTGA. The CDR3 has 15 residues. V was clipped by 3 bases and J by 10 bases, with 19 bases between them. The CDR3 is CASSFGTAIAEEQFF. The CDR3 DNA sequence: TGTGCCAGCAGCTTCGGGACAGCCATAGCGGAGGAGCAGTTCTTC. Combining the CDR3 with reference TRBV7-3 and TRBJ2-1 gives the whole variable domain GAGVSQTPSNKVTEKGKYVELRCDPISGHTALYWYRQSLGQGPEFLIYFQGTGAADDSGLPNDRFFAVRPEGSVSTLKIQRTERGDSAVYLCASSFGTAIAEEQFFGPGTRLTVL.

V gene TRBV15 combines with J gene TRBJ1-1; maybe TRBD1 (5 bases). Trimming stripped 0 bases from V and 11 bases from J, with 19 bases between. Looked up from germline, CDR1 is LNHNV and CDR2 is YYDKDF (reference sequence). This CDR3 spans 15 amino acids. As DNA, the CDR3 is TGTGCCACCAGCAGAGAAGGAGGGACGGGTGTTCGGGCTTTCTTT. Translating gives CATSREGGTGVRAFF. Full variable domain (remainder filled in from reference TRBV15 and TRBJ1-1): DAMVIQNPRYQVTQFGKPVTLSCSQTLNHNVMYWYQQKSSQAPKLLFHYYDKDFNNEADTPDNFQSRRPNTSFCFLDIRSPGLGDTAMYLCATSREGGTGVRAFFGQGTRLTVV.

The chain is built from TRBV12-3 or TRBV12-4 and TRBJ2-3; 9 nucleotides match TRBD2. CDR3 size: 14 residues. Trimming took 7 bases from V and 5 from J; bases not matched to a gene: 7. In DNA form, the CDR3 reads TGTGCCAGCATCCGTAGCGGGGGATTAGATACGCAGTATTTT. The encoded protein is CASIRSGGLDTQYF.

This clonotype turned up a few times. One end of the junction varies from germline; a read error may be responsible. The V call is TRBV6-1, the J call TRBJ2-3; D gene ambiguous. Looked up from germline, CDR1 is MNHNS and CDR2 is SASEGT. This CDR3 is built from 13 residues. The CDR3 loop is CRSSDLGTDTQYF. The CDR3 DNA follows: TGCCGCAGCAGTGATCTGGGAACGGATACGCAGTATTTT.

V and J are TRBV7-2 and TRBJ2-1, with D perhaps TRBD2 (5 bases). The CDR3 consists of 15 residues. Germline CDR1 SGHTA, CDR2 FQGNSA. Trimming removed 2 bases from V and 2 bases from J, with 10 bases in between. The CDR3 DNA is TGTGCCAGCAGCTTAACTAGAGGTGCCTACAATGAGCAGTTCTTC. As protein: CASSLTRGAYNEQFF.

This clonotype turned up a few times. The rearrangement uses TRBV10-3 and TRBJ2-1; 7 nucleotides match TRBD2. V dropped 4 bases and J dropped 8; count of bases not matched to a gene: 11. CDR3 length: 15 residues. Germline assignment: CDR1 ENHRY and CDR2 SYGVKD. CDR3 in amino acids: CAISVTSGTTYEQFF. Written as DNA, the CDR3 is TGTGCCATCAGTGTAACGAGCGGGACTACCTATGAGCAGTTCTTC.

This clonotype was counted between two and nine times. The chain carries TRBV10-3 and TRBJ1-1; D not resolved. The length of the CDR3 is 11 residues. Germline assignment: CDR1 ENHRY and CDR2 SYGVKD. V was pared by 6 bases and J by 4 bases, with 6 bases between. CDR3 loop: CAISPGTEAFF. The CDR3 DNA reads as TGTGCCATCAGCCCGGGCACTGAAGCTTTCTTT.

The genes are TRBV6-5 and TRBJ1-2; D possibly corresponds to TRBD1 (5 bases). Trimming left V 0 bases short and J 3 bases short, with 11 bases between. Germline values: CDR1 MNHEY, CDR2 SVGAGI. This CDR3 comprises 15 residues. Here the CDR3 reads CASSYSSEGHYGYTF. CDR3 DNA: TGTGCCAGCAGTTACTCCTCGGAGGGGCACTATGGCTACACCTTC.

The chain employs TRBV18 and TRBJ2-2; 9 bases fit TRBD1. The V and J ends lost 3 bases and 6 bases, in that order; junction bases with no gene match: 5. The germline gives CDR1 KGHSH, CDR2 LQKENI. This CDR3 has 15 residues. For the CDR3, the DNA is TGTGCCAGCTCACCGCCGGACAGGGGTGCCGGGGAGCTGTTTTTT. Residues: CASSPPDRGAGELFF. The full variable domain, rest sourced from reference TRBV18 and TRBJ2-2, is NAGVMQNPRHLVRRRGQEARLRCSPMKGHSHVYWYRQLPEEGLKFMVYLQKENIIDESGMPKERFSAEFPKEGPSILRIQQVVRGDSAAYFCASSPPDRGAGELFFGEGSRLTVL.

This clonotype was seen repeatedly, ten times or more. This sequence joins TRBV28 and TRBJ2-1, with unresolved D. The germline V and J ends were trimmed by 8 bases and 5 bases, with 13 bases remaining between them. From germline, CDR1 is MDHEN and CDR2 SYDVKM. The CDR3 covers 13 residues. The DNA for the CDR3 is TGTGCCAGCCTCGCCCGGTCAAACAATGAGCAGTTCTTC. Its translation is CASLARSNNEQFF.

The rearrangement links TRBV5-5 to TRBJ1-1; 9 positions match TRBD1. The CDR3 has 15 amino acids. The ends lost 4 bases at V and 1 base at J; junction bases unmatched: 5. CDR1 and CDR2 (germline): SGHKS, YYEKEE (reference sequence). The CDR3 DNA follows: TGTGCCAGCAGCCCCTGGACAGGGGAGAACACTGAAGCTTTCTTT. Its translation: CASSPWTGENTEAFF. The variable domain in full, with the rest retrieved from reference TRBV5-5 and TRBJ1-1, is DAGVTQSPTHLIKTRGQQVTLRCSPISGHKSVSWYQQVLGQGPQFIFQYYEKEERGRGNFPDRFSARQFPNYSSELNVNALLLGDSALYLCASSPWTGENTEAFFGQGTRLTVV.

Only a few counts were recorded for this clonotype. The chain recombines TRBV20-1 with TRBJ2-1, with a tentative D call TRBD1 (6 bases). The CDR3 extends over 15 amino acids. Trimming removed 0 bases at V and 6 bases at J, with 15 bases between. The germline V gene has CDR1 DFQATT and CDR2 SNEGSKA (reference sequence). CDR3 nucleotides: TGCAGTGCTAGAGATTGGACAGCTGGAATCAATGAGCAGTTCTTC. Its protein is CSARDWTAGINEQFF.

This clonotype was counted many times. The CDR3 bases are TGCAGCGTTGAAGAGGGTACGGAGGGAGATACGCAGTATTTT. Translated, it gives CSVEEGTEGDTQYF. V gene TRBV29-1 combines with J gene TRBJ2-3, with TRBD2 as a possible D gene (6 bases). With 0 bases removed from V and 5 bases from J, the gap between germline ends came to 12 bases. The CDR3 runs to 14 residues. Germline-derived CDR1 and CDR2 are SQVTM and ANQGSEA.

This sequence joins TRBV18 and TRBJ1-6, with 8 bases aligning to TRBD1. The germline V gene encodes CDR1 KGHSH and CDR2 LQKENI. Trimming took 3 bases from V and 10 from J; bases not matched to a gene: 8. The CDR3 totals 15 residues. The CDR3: CASSPAPGGASPLHF. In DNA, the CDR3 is TGTGCCAGCTCACCGGCCCCAGGGGGCGCATCACCCCTCCACTTT. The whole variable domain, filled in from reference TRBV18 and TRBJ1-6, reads NAGVMQNPRHLVRRRGQEARLRCSPMKGHSHVYWYRQLPEEGLKFMVYLQKENIIDESGMPKERFSAEFPKEGPSILRIQQVVRGDSAAYFCASSPAPGGASPLHFGNGTRLTVT.

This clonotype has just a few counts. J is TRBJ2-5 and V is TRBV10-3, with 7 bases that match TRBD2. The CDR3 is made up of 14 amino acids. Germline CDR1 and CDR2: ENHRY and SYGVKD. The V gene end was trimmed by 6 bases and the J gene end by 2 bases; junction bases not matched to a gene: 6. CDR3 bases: TGTGCCATCAGAGCGGGATGGGGGCAAGAGACCCAGTACTTC. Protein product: CAIRAGWGQETQYF.

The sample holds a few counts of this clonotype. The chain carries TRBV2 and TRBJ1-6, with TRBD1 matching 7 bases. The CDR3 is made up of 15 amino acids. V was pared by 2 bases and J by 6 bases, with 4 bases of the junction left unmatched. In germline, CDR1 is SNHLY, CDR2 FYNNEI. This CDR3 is CASSEYRGPNSPLHF. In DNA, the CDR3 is TGTGCCAGCAGTGAATACAGGGGACCTAATTCACCCCTCCACTTT. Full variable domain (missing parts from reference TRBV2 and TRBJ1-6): EPEVTQTPSHQVTQMGQEVILRCVPISNHLYFYWYRQILGQKVEFLVSFYNNEISEKSEIFDDQFSVERPDGSNFTLKIRSTKLEDSAMYFCASSEYRGPNSPLHFGNGTRLTVT.

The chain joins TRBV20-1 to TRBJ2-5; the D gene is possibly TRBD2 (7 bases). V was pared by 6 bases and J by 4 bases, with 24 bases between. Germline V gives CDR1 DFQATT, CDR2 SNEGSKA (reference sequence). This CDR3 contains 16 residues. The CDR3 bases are TGCAGTGCCAGCCCGGGGTCGGGGGGCCAGGGAGAGACCCAGTACTTC. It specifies CSASPGSGGQGETQYF.

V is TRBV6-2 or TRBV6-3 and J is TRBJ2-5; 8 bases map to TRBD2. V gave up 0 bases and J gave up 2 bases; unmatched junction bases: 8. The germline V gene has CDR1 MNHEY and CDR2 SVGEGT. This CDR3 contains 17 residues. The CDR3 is CASSYSFSSGSQETQYF. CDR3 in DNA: TGTGCCAGCAGTTACTCGTTTTCTAGCGGGTCACAAGAGACCCAGTACTTC.

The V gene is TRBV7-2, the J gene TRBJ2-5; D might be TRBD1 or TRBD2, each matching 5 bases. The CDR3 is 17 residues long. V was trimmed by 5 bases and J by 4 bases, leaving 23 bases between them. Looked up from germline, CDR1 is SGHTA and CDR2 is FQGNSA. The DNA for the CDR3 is TGTGCCAGCAGCCCTCTCTCGGGGCCCGGTTTGCGAGAGACCCAGTACTTC. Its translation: CASSPLSGPGLRETQYF.

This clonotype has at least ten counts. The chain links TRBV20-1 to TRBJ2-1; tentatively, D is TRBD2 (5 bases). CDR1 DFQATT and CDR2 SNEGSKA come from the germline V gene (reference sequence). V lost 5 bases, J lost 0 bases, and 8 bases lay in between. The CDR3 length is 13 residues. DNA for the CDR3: TGCAGTGCTCACGGGAACTCCTACAATGAGCAGTTCTTC. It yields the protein CSAHGNSYNEQFF.

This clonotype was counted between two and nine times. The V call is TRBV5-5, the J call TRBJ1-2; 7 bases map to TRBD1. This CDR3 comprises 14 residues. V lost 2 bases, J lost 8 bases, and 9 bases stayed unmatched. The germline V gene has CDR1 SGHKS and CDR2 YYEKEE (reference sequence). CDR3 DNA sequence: TGTGCCAGCAGCTTTCCCACAGGGGAGGGAGGCTACACCTTC. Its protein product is CASSFPTGEGGYTF.